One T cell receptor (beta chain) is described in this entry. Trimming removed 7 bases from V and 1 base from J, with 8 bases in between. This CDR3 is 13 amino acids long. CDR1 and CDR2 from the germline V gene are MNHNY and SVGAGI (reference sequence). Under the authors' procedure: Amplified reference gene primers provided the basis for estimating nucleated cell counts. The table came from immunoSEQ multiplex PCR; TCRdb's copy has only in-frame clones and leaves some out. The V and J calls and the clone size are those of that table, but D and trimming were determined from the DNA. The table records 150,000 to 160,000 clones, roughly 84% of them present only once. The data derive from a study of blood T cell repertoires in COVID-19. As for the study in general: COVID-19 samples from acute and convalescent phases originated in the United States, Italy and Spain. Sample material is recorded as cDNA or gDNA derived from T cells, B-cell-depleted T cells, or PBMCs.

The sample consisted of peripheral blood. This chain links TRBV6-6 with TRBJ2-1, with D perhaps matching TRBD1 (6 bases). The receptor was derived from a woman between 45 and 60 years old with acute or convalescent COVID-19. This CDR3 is CASTGQSYNEQFF. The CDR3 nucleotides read TGTGCCAGCACCGGACAGTCCTACAATGAGCAGTTCTTC.